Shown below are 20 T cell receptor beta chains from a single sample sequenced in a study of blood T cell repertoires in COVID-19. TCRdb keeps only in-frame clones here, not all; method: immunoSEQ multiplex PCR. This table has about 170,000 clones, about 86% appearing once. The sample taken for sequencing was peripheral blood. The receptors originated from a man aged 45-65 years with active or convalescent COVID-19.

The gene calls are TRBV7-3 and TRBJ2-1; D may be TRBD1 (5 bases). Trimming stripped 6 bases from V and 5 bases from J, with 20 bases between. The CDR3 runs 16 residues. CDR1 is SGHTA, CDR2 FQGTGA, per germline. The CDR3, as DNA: TGTGCCAGCAGGTACGGCAATGTGGGGCCCGACAATGAGCAGTTCTTC. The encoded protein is CASRYGNVGPDNEQFF.

The CDR3 coding sequence is TGTGCCACCAGTTGGGGACAAGCGAACACCGGGGAGCTGTTTTTT. Translated: CATSWGQANTGELFF. V and J are TRBV24-1 and TRBJ2-2, with D maybe TRBD1 (6 bases). Germline V gene sequence: CDR1 KGHDR, CDR2 SFDVKD. Deletions cut 6 bases from V and 0 bases from J, with 10 bases between. The CDR3 contains 15 residues.

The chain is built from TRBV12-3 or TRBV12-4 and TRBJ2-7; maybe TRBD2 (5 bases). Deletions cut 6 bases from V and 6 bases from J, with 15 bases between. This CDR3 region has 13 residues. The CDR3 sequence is CASSTWTAGEQYF. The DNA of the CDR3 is TGTGCCAGCAGCACCTGGACTGCCGGCGAGCAGTACTTC.

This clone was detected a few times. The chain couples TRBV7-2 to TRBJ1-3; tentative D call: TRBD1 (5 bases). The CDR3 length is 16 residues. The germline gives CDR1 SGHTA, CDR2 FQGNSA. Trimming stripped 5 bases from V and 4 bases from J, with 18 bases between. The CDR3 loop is CASSPWGDLSGNTIYF. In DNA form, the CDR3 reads TGTGCCAGCAGCCCATGGGGGGATCTCTCGGGAAACACCATATATTTT. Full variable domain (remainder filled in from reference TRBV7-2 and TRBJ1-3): GAGVSQSPSNKVTEKGKDVELRCDPISGHTALYWYRQSLGQGLEFLIYFQGNSAPDKSGLPSDRFSAERTGGSVSTLTIQRTQQEDSAVYLCASSPWGDLSGNTIYFGEGSWLTVV.

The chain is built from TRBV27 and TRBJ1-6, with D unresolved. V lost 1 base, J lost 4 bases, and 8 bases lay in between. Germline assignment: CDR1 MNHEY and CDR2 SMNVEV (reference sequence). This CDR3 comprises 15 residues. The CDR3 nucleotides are TGTGCCAGCAGTTTATTGGTCAGTTATAATTCACCCCTCCACTTT. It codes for CASSLLVSYNSPLHF.

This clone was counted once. The CDR3, as DNA: TGTGCCAGCAGCCCAAGGGACAACTCTGGAAACACCATATATTTT. It codes for CASSPRDNSGNTIYF. The chain links TRBV21-1 to TRBJ1-3; the tabulated D call, TRBD1, remains unverified against the DNA. TRBV21-1 represents a pseudogene. The CDR3 sequence is 15 residues long.

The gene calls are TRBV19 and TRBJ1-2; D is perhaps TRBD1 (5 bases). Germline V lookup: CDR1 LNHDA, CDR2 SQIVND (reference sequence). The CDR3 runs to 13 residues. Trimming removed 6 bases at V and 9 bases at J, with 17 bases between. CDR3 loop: CASSRGGGTSYTF. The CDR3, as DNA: TGTGCCAGTAGCCGCGGGGGGGGAACCAGCTACACCTTC.

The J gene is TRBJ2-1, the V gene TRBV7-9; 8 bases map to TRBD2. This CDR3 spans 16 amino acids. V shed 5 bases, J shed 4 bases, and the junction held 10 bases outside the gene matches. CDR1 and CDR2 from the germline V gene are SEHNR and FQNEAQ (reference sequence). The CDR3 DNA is TGTGCCAGCAGCAAAAAACTAGCGGAGACTTACAATGAGCAGTTCTTC. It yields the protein CASSKKLAETYNEQFF.

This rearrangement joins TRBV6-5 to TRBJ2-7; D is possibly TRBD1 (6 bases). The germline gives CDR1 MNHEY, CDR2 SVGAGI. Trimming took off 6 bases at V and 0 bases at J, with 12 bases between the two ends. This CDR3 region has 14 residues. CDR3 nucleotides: TGTGCCAGCAGCGCACGGGACACCTCCTACGAGCAGTACTTC. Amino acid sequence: CASSARDTSYEQYF.

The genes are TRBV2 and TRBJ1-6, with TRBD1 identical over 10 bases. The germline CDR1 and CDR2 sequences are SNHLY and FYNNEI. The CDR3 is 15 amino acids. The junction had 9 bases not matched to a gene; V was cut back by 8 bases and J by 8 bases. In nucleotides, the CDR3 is TGTGCCAGCCTAAATTCGGGACAGGGGTATTCACCCCTCCACTTT. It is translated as CASLNSGQGYSPLHF.

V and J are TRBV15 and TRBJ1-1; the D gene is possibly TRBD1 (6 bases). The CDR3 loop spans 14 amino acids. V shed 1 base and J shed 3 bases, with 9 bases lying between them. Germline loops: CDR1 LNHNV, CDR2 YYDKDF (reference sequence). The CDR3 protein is CATSRGEGDTEAFF. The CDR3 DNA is TGTGCCACCAGCAGAGGTGAGGGGGACACTGAAGCTTTCTTT.

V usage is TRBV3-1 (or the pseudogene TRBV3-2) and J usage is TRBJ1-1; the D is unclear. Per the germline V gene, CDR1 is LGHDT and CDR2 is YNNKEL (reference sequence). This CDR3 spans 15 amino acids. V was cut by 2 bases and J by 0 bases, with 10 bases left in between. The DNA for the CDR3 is TGTGCCAGCAGCCAACGCCAGAACATGAACACTGAAGCTTTCTTT. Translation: CASSQRQNMNTEAFF.

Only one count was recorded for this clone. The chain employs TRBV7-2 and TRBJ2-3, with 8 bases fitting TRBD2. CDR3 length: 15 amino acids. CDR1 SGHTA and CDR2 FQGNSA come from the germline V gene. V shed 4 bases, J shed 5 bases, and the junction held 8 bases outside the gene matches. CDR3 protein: CASSSRLARQDTQYF. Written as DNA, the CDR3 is TGTGCCAGCAGCTCCCGACTAGCGAGACAAGATACGCAGTATTTT. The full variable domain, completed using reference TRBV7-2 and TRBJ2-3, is GAGVSQSPSNKVTEKGKDVELRCDPISGHTALYWYRQSLGQGLEFLIYFQGNSAPDKSGLPSDRFSAERTGGSVSTLTIQRTQQEDSAVYLCASSSRLARQDTQYFGPGTRLTVL.

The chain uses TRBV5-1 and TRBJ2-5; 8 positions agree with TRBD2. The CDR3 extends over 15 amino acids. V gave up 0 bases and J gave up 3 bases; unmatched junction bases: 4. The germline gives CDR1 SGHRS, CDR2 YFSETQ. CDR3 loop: CASSLGAGAEETQYF. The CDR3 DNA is TGCGCCAGCAGCTTGGGAGCGGGGGCGGAAGAGACCCAGTACTTC.

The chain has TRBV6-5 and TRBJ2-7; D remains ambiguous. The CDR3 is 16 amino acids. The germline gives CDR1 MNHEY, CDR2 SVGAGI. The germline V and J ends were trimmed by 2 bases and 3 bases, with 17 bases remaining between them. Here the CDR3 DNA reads TGTGCCAGCAGTTACGGGCAGGTTGGATTGGGCTACGAGCAGTACTTC. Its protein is CASSYGQVGLGYEQYF.

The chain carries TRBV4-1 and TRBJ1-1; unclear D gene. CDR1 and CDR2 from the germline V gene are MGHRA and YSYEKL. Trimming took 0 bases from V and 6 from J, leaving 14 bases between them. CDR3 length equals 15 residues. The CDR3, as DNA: TGCGCCAGCAGCCAAGACCTCTCTCCAGTTCCTGAAGCTTTCTTT. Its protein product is CASSQDLSPVPEAFF.

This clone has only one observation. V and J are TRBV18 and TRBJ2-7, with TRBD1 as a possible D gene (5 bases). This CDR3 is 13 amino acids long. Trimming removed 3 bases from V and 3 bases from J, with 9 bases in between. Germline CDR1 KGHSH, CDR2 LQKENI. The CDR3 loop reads CASSPPTDYEQYF. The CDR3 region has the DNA TGTGCCAGCTCACCCCCGACAGACTACGAGCAGTACTTC. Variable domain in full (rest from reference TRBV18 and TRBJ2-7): NAGVMQNPRHLVRRRGQEARLRCSPMKGHSHVYWYRQLPEEGLKFMVYLQKENIIDESGMPKERFSAEFPKEGPSILRIQQVVRGDSAAYFCASSPPTDYEQYFGPGTRLTVT.

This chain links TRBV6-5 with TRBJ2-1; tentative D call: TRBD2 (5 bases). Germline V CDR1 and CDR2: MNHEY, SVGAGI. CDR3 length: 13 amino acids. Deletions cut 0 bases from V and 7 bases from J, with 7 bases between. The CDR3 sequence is CASSYSRVNEQFF. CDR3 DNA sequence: TGTGCCAGCAGTTACTCGAGGGTGAATGAGCAGTTCTTC.

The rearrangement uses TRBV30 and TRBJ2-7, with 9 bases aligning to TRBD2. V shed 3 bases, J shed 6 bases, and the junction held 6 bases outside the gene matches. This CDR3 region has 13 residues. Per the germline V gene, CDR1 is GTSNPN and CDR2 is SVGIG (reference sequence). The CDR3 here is CAWRFAGGREQYF. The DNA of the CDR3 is TGTGCCTGGAGGTTTGCGGGAGGGCGCGAGCAGTACTTC.

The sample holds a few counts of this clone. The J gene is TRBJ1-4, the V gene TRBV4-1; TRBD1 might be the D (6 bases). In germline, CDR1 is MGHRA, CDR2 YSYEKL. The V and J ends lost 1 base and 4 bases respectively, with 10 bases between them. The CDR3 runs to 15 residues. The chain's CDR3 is CASSQVQGNNEKLFF. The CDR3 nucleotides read TGCGCCAGCAGCCAAGTGCAGGGGAATAATGAAAAACTGTTTTTT.